This record concerns one T cell receptor (beta chain) sequence. What it recognizes is unknown. As the method of synthesis, 5'RACE template switching with UMIs yielded TCR beta cDNA. TCRdb reprocessed the 5' RACE reads and stores each CDR3 protein as one record, lacking DNA. This listing includes a few hundred thousand distinct CDR3 sequences. The CDR3 is made up of 15 amino acids. These data belong to a study of T cells expressing NK-cell markers. On the study more broadly: The study drew TCR beta repertoires from sorted CD3+CD56+NKG2C+, CD3+CD56+NKG2C- and CD3+CD56-NKG2C+ T cells. Study results and limitations: Several of the donors also had these clonotypes leading their CD3+CD56-NKG2C+ fraction. Expanded NKG2C+ T cell clones were not confirmed as HCMV-specific.

The sample consisted of blood T cells: a sorted CD56 or NKG2C T cell subset, CD4+ or CD8+ T cells, or bulk PBMC T cells (not recorded which). The TCR was taken from a man aged 18-70 years in good health. The rearrangement uses TRBV12-3 or TRBV12-4 and TRBJ1-3. Here the CDR3 reads CASSFYANSGNTIYF.